One sample yielded the 32 T cell receptor beta chains listed below, sequenced in a study of T cells expressing NK-cell markers. After re-calling the 5' RACE reads, TCRdb lists one entry per CDR3 protein, DNA absent. Its listing shows approximately 150,000 distinct CDR3 sequences. The specimen sequenced was blood T cells: a sorted CD56 or NKG2C T cell subset, CD4+ or CD8+ T cells, or bulk PBMC T cells (not recorded which). The origin of the receptors is a man aged 18 to 29 in good health.

The chain has TRBV24-1 and TRBJ2-5; the D call of TRBD1 rests on TCRdb alone, since no DNA is present to check it. The CDR3 is 14 amino acids. CDR1 is KGHDR and CDR2 is SFDVKD in the germline V gene. The CDR3 region is CATSATGVRETQYF.

CDR3 amino acids: CATMGLAGGESYNEQFF. The chain has TRBV10-2 and TRBJ2-1; with no DNA, the TCRdb D assignment of TRBD2 cannot be verified. The CDR3 sequence is 17 residues long. Germline V gene sequence: CDR1 WSHSY, CDR2 SAAADI.

This chain uses TRBV7-2 with TRBJ1-6. Per the germline V gene, CDR1 is SGHTA and CDR2 is FQGNSA. The CDR3 sequence is 15 residues long. CDR3 loop: CASTWDNSYNSPLHF.

The chain carries TRBV28 and TRBJ2-1; TCRdb gives TRBD1 as the D gene, but with no DNA this cannot be confirmed. The CDR3 consists of 13 residues. Germline CDR1 is MDHEN and CDR2 is SYDVKM. The CDR3 protein is CASSLPRANEQFF.

This chain connects TRBV21-1 to TRBJ2-7; TCRdb indicates TRBD1, and absent DNA this call remains unverified. TRBV21-1 is recorded as a pseudogene. CDR3 length: 13 residues. CDR3 protein: CARSGQLTYEQYF.

The chain recombines TRBV20-1 with TRBJ2-1. Germline V gene sequence: CDR1 DFQATT, CDR2 SNEGSKA (reference sequence). The CDR3 is 17 amino acids. CDR3 sequence reads: CSARGGSGVSSYNEQFF.

This rearrangement joins TRBV6-5 to TRBJ2-1; TCRdb's assignment of TRBD2 cannot be checked, as there is no DNA. CDR3 size: 15 residues. CDR1 and CDR2 from the germline V gene are MNHEY and SVGAGI. The CDR3 spells CASSYNERGINEQFF.

V is TRBV7-3 and J is TRBJ2-1; there is no DNA to check the TCRdb D call of TRBD1. Germline V gives CDR1 SGHTA, CDR2 FQGTGA. This CDR3 is 16 amino acids long. CDR3: CASSLMGGSSYNEQFF.

CDR3 residues: CASTDGEGLGFEQFF. The chain couples TRBV19 to TRBJ2-1; TCRdb names TRBD2, which stays unverified in the absence of DNA. The CDR3 covers 15 residues. Germline V gene sequence: CDR1 LNHDA, CDR2 SQIVND (reference sequence). Variable domain in full (rest from reference TRBV19 and TRBJ2-1): DGGITQSPKYLFRKEGQNVTLSCEQNLNHDAMYWYRQDPGQGLRLIYYSQIVNDFQKGDIAEGYSVSREKKESFPLTVTSAQKNPTAFYLCASTDGEGLGFEQFFGPGTRLTVL.

The chain links TRBV20-1 to TRBJ2-7. CDR3 length: 13 residues. Germline-derived CDR1 and CDR2 are DFQATT and SNEGSKA (reference sequence). The CDR3 region is CSAKDFSSYEQYF.

CDR3 in amino acids: CASSEGLNNEQFF. The chain uses TRBV12-3 or TRBV12-4 and TRBJ2-1; without DNA, the TCRdb call of TRBD1 cannot be checked. The CDR3 has 13 amino acids.

V and J are TRBV12-3 or TRBV12-4 and TRBJ1-3; without DNA, the TCRdb call of TRBD1 cannot be checked. This CDR3 has 15 residues. CDR3: CASSSGLRRGNTIYF.

V and J are TRBV29-1 and TRBJ2-1; TCRdb names TRBD1, which stays unverified in the absence of DNA. The CDR3 totals 13 residues. CDR1 and CDR2 (germline): SQVTM, ANQGSEA. The CDR3 sequence is CSVGQEAYNEQFF.

The V call is TRBV20-1, the J call TRBJ2-1; TCRdb picks TRBD1, but there is no DNA to check that call. Germline CDR1 and CDR2: DFQATT and SNEGSKA (reference sequence). CDR3 length equals 13 residues. The CDR3: CSADNQDNNEQFF.

The chain is built from TRBV29-1 and TRBJ2-7; TCRdb reports TRBD1, a call that lacks DNA to check it against. The length of the CDR3 is 14 residues. Germline V gene lookup returns CDR1 SQVTM and CDR2 ANQGSEA. The CDR3 loop reads CSVEGDGTSYEQYF.

This rearrangement joins TRBV27 to TRBJ1-5; the D call from TCRdb, TRBD1, cannot be confirmed without DNA. Looked up from germline, CDR1 is MNHEY and CDR2 is SMNVEV (reference sequence). The CDR3 length is 14 residues. CDR3 residues: CASSPWEGNQPQHF.

The V and J genes are TRBV11-2 and TRBJ2-5; with no DNA, the TCRdb D assignment of TRBD2 cannot be verified. The germline V gene encodes CDR1 SGHAT and CDR2 FQNNGV. CDR3 length: 15 residues. CDR3 sequence reads: CASSEGLASGETQYF.

This chain connects TRBV28 to TRBJ2-3; the TCRdb D gene call, TRBD1, has no DNA to confirm it. The CDR3 runs to 14 residues. The germline V gene encodes CDR1 MDHEN and CDR2 SYDVKM. The CDR3 reads CASHTTAGADTQYF.

CDR3 region: CASKMGTGHTNTEAFF. V gene TRBV27 combines with J gene TRBJ1-1; TCRdb returns TRBD1, unconfirmable since there is no DNA. This CDR3 contains 16 residues. Looked up from germline, CDR1 is MNHEY and CDR2 is SMNVEV (reference sequence).

J is TRBJ2-1 and V is TRBV3-1; the D call of TRBD2 rests on TCRdb alone, since no DNA is present to check it. Germline V gene lookup returns CDR1 LGHDT and CDR2 YNNKEL (reference sequence). This CDR3 has 18 amino acids. CDR3 amino acids: CASSQDVVGGGRYNEQFF.

The chain recombines TRBV6-2 or TRBV6-3 with TRBJ1-2. The CDR3 is 14 residues long. The germline gives CDR1 MNHEY, CDR2 SVGEGT. CDR3 in amino acids: CASSYFRRSDGYTF.

The rearrangement uses TRBV9 and TRBJ1-5. The CDR3 is 13 amino acids. Germline loops: CDR1 SGDLS, CDR2 YYNGEE. The CDR3 is CASSPWALQPQHF.

This chain uses TRBV12-3 or TRBV12-4 with TRBJ2-5; TCRdb returns TRBD2, unconfirmable since there is no DNA. There are 14 residues in the CDR3. CDR3 in amino acids: CASRRLGRVETQYF.

The chain has TRBV14 and TRBJ2-7. This CDR3 contains 13 residues. The germline V gene has CDR1 SGHDN and CDR2 FVKESK. CDR3 region: CASSQEPIFEQYF.

The CDR3 sequence: CASSDFPSGTYEQYF. The J gene is TRBJ2-7, the V gene TRBV25-1; there is no DNA to check the TCRdb D call of TRBD2. The V gene's germline CDR1 is MGHDK and CDR2 SYGVNS. The CDR3 is 15 residues long.

The chain couples TRBV29-1 to TRBJ2-3; no DNA is available, so the TRBD2 call from TCRdb remains unchecked. Germline CDR1 is SQVTM and CDR2 is ANQGSEA. CDR3 length equals 15 residues. The CDR3 is CSVEDWSGEGDTQYF.

The rearrangement uses TRBV7-8 and TRBJ2-3; TCRdb gives TRBD2 as the D gene, but with no DNA this cannot be confirmed. This CDR3 has 12 residues. Germline CDR1 and CDR2: SGHVS and FQNEAQ. The CDR3 here is CASSPPPDTQYF. The full variable domain, completed using reference TRBV7-8 and TRBJ2-3, is GAGVSQSPRYKVAKRGQDVALRCDPISGHVSLFWYQQALGQGPEFLTYFQNEAQLDKSGLPSDRFFAERPEGSVSTLKIQRTQQEDSAVYLCASSPPPDTQYFGPGTRLTVL.

The rearrangement links TRBV21-1 to TRBJ2-7. TRBV21-1 is an annotated pseudogene. The CDR3 is 15 amino acids. CDR3 sequence reads: CASSKVRQSSYEQYF.

The rearrangement uses TRBV11-3 and TRBJ1-1. The CDR3 covers 16 residues. CDR1 is SGHNT and CDR2 is YENEEA in the germline V gene. The CDR3 loop is CASSLDRYSENTEAFF.

The CDR3 sequence is CASSLVDTGELFF. The chain is built from TRBV6-2 or TRBV6-3 and TRBJ2-2. CDR1 and CDR2 (germline): MNHEY, SVGEGT. This CDR3 spans 13 amino acids.

This CDR3 reads CAWSAKDRGALYGYTF. V gene TRBV30 combines with J gene TRBJ1-2; TCRdb returns TRBD1, unconfirmable since there is no DNA. The CDR3 extends over 16 amino acids. Germline loops: CDR1 GTSNPN, CDR2 SVGIG (reference sequence).

The chain has TRBV27 and TRBJ1-1; absent DNA, TCRdb's TRBD1 call cannot be checked. The CDR3 has 15 residues. Germline V gene sequence: CDR1 MNHEY, CDR2 SMNVEV (reference sequence). This CDR3 reads CASSITGVGNTEAFF.